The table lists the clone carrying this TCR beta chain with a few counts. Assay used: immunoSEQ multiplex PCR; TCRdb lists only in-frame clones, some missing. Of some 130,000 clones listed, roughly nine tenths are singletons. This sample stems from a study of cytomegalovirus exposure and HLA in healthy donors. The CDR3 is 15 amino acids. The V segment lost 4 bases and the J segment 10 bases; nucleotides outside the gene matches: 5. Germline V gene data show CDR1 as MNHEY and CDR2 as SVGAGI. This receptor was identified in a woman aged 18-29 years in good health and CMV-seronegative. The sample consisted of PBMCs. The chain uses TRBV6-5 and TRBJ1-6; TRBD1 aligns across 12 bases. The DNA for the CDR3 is TGTGCCAGCAGTTCAACCGGGACAGGGGGCTCACCCCTCCACTTT. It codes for CASSSTGTGGSPLHF.